This T cell receptor (beta chain) was sequenced for a study of T cell responses to AZD1222 COVID-19 vaccine (dated by TCRdb to the early 2020s). For context, the study as a whole: AZD1222 recipients given second doses at about 4 weeks or at about 12 weeks were pooled, since spike-specific TCR depth and breadth were not found to differ between the two schedules. Trial participants were enrolled by age into subgroups of 18-55, 56-69 and 70-plus years, and roughly 150, 30 and 60 TCR-sequenced participants, respectively, were included in these subgroups. TCR sequencing covered over 230 trial participants: 200 to 210 given two doses of AZD1222 and approximately 26 given two doses of MenACWY control vaccine.

On this clone itself: Its antigen is currently not known. No base quality values were provided; no much bigger clone lies one nucleotide off.

Study-wide conclusions, independent of this receptor: Because no day 14 peak-response samples were available, repertoires were characterized only after the peak T cell response. Most participants were white British and females outnumbered males, and the authors suggested that clonal diversity may have been underestimated. Conclusions about previously exposed vaccinees are limited, since just a handful of AZD1222 recipients were seropositive for SARS-CoV-2 at baseline. Reportedly, almost half of the unique spike-specific TCRs recognized epitopes lying outside the regions that are mutated in the B.1.351 and B.1.1.7 variants. The 56-69-year group was small, and its depth increase did not reach significance, likely because of low power. After two AZD1222 doses, both the breadth and the depth of spike-specific TCRs were significantly higher than at day 0 and than in MenACWY recipients. The vaccine-associated CD4 TCRs covered the entire spike protein, and the dominant responses fell in regions 160-218 and 743-854.

The CDR3 regions of human TCRbeta chains were analyzed by immunosequencing. The study's processing was this. TCRs in the repertoires were compared against a reference library of SARS-CoV-2-specific TCRs that had been generated with the MIRA antigen-specificity platform. Breadth meant the fraction of unique TCRs that were SARS-CoV-2-associated, whereas depth meant the fraction of total T cells that were SARS-CoV-2-associated. Using the MIRA data, each spike-specific TCR was assigned both to the spike region to which the TCR was reactive and to a CD4 or CD8 class. Log10-transformed breadth and depth values were compared by one-way ANOVA with Sidak's multiple comparisons tests. TCRdb carries this immuneACCESS record with in-frame sequences only. Its versions omit some clonotypes, under half of them owing to an unresolved V gene in the studies checked, with the rest unexplained. V and J calls and clone size follow that table, whereas D and trimming were derived from the DNA. A total of around 78,000 clones appear in this sample, more than 75% of them only once. Together, the top ten hold more than 4% of the sample.

According to the germline V gene, CDR1 reads SGHVT and CDR2 reads SQSDAQ. Here V drops 5 bases and J drops 2 bases, and the junction holds 7 bases not matched to any gene. The CDR3, cysteine through phenylalanine, is 16 amino acids long. The CDR3 DNA has 48 bases and is translated from base 1. The time point label for this specimen denotes: baseline before first vaccination. The vaccinee samples were drawn from two UK trials, COV001 and COV002, one of which was a single-blind randomized controlled phase 2/3 trial testing AZD1222 (ChAdOx1 nCoV-19) in healthy adults. For TCRbeta chain sequencing, PBMC samples from trial participants were taken at day 0 and at day 28 after the second dose.

This receptor was obtained from an adult in good health. Sample: peripheral blood, taken on day 0 of AZD1222 vaccination. The rearranged segments are TRBV7-4 and TRBJ1-5, and 9 bases in between align with TRBD1. The encoded CDR3 is CASSLDRGIRNQPQHF. At the DNA level, the sequence is TGTGCCAGCAGCCTCGACAGGGGGATTCGCAATCAGCCCCAGCATTTT.